This T cell receptor beta chain was documented in a study of OX40 agonist ivuxolimab in advanced cancers. Trimming took 6 bases from V and 3 from J; bases not matched to a gene: 14. In germline, CDR1 is SGHRS, CDR2 YFSETQ. The CDR3 consists of 16 residues. Clones were sequenced by immunoSEQ multiplex PCR, and TCRdb holds only the in-frame ones, with some missing. The sample consists of more than 50,000 clones, roughly 89% of them appearing once. This clone was counted only a few times. The chain is built from TRBV5-1 and TRBJ1-1; 7 bases are a match to TRBD1. This material consisted of CD4+ or CD8+ T cells sorted from blood, taken in a trial of the OX40 agonist ivuxolimab. The receptor was derived from an adult with an advanced solid tumor such as melanoma, head and neck, liver or kidney cancer. As DNA, the CDR3 is TGCGCCAGCAAAAAATTTTACAGGGGAGGGGACACTGAAGCTTTCTTT. It specifies CASKKFYRGGDTEAFF.